The 15 T cell receptor beta chains in this list originate from one sample, sequenced in a study of regulatory T cells in long-lasting Graves disease. Investigators prepared the TCR beta libraries by applying iRepertoire HTBI primers and Arm-PCR of CDR3 regions. Using its own MiXCR run on the multiplex PCR reads, TCRdb lists one record per CDR3 protein. The data show about 430,000 distinct CDR3 sequences, about 21% seen once. Regarding time point: persistent/refractory GD, antithyroid drugs over 5 years with positive TRAb. Researchers made the TCR library from RNA that was extracted from PBMCs. Material: peripheral blood mononuclear cells (PBMCs), obtained when the disease was refractory, from a patient treated with antithyroid drugs. The source of these receptors is a female donor with Graves disease.

The gene calls are TRBV20-1 and TRBJ2-5; tentatively, D is TRBD1 (6 bases). CDR3 length: 13 residues. Germline V gene sequence: CDR1 DFQATT, CDR2 SNEGSKA (reference sequence). The ends were cut back, 4 bases at V and 6 bases at J, with 15 bases in the middle. DNA of the CDR3: TGCAGTGCTAACAATCAGGGGTGGAAGACCCAGTACTTC. This gives the protein CSANNQGWKTQYF.

This clonotype was counted a few times. The gene calls are TRBV20-1 and TRBJ2-2, with D maybe TRBD1 (5 bases). Trimming shortened V by 1 base and J by 0 bases, and 12 bases separated the two germline ends. The germline CDR1 and CDR2 sequences are DFQATT and SNEGSKA (reference sequence). The CDR3 contains 16 residues. The CDR3 bases are TGCAGTGCTAGAGTCAACAGGATCGCGAACACCGGGGAGCTGTTTTTT. Translating gives CSARVNRIANTGELFF.

This clonotype has ten or more counts. V is TRBV27 and J is TRBJ1-1; D ambiguous. V shed 0 bases and J shed 8 bases, with 10 bases lying between them. The CDR3 is 13 amino acids. Germline-derived CDR1 and CDR2 are MNHEY and SMNVEV (reference sequence). The DNA of the CDR3 is TGTGCCAGCAGTTTATCCTGGGCAGACGAAGCTTTCTTT. Its protein is CASSLSWADEAFF.

The chain recombines TRBV30 with TRBJ1-1; a possible D gene is TRBD1 (6 bases). The CDR3 has 14 amino acids. Germline V gene data show CDR1 as GTSNPN and CDR2 as SVGIG (reference sequence). Trimming cost V 5 bases and J 6 bases, with 19 bases left between them. The CDR3 DNA reads as TGTGCCTGGCAACAGGGAGCTTGGGTCCCTGAAGCTTTCTTT. This sequence encodes CAWQQGAWVPEAFF.

This clonotype came up a few times. The V and J genes are TRBV28 and TRBJ1-1; D is possibly TRBD1 (5 bases). Germline lookup yields CDR1 MDHEN and CDR2 SYDVKM. This CDR3 has 12 amino acids. Trimming cost V 3 bases and J 11 bases, with 13 bases left between them. DNA of the CDR3: TGTGCCAGCAGTTTGGGGCTCGAGGGGGCTTTCTTT. Translation gives CASSLGLEGAFF.

The rearrangement uses TRBV20-1 and TRBJ2-7; D remains unclear. This CDR3 is built from 12 residues. Trimming removed 0 bases from V and 3 bases from J, with 6 bases in between. Germline-derived CDR1 and CDR2 are DFQATT and SNEGSKA (reference sequence). The CDR3 here is CSAREAIYEQYF. CDR3 nucleotide sequence: TGCAGTGCTAGAGAAGCGATCTACGAGCAGTACTTC.

The sample holds many counts of this clonotype. This rearrangement joins TRBV6-1 to TRBJ2-2, with 13 bases matching TRBD2. Germline CDR1 MNHNS, CDR2 SASEGT. The CDR3 length is 16 residues. The J segment lost 6 bases and the V segment lost 7 bases, leaving 8 bases of the junction unmatched. CDR3 loop: CASTYGLAGVAGELFF. The DNA of the CDR3 is TGTGCCAGCACATACGGACTAGCGGGAGTGGCCGGGGAGCTGTTTTTT.

At least ten counts were recorded for this clonotype. The rearrangement links TRBV4-1 to TRBJ1-2; D remains unclear. This CDR3 has 13 residues. CDR1 is MGHRA and CDR2 is YSYEKL in the germline V gene. The V end was cut by 1 base, the J end by 4 bases, with 7 bases between. Here the CDR3 reads CASSQGTIYGYTF. CDR3 DNA: TGCGCCAGCAGCCAAGGAACCATCTATGGCTACACCTTC.

The sample holds many counts of this clonotype. CDR3 nucleotide sequence: TGTGCCACCGCCTTGGACGGGGACGAGCAGTACTTC. This codes for CATALDGDEQYF. The chain couples TRBV28 to TRBJ2-7, with D perhaps TRBD2 (5 bases). Germline CDR1 reads MDHEN; CDR2 reads SYDVKM. V was shortened by 10 bases and J by 5 bases, with 15 bases between the two germline ends. This CDR3 is built from 12 residues.

This clonotype was found a few times. This chain joins TRBV20-1 and TRBJ2-7; 10 nucleotides agree with TRBD2. The ends lost 6 bases at V and 2 bases at J; junction bases unmatched: 10. Per the germline V gene, CDR1 is DFQATT and CDR2 is SNEGSKA (reference sequence). This CDR3 spans 15 amino acids. CDR3 nucleotide sequence: TGCAGTGCGGAGCCTTGGACTAGCGGCCCCTACGAGCAGTACTTC. Its protein is CSAEPWTSGPYEQYF.

This clonotype was observed a handful of times. The chain combines TRBV6-5 with TRBJ1-5; D uncertain. The CDR3 runs to 15 residues. Looked up from germline, CDR1 is MNHEY and CDR2 is SVGAGI. The V and J ends lost 0 bases and 5 bases respectively, with 11 bases between them. Here the CDR3 DNA reads TGTGCCAGCAGTTACTCTACGGGTGAGGATCAGCCCCAGCATTTT. Amino acids: CASSYSTGEDQPQHF.

Details on this clonotype: A read error may explain this, as a much larger clone is one base away. The chain is built from TRBV27 and TRBJ2-2, with D perhaps TRBD1 or TRBD2 (5 bases each). Trimming removed 5 bases at V and 6 bases at J, with 13 bases between. The germline V gene encodes CDR1 MNHEY and CDR2 SMNVEV (reference sequence). The CDR3 totals 14 residues. CDR3 protein: CASSMTGTSGELFF. The CDR3 nucleotides read TGTGCCAGCAGTATGACCGGGACGTCCGGGGAGCTGTTTTTT.

This clonotype was observed at least ten times. The rearrangement uses TRBV28 and TRBJ2-5, with 7 bases matching TRBD1. The CDR3 has 18 residues. V dropped 4 bases and J dropped 1; count of bases not matched to a gene: 15. Germline V CDR1 and CDR2: MDHEN, SYDVKM. The CDR3 loop reads CASSYNPERQGSQETQYF. The CDR3 DNA reads TGTGCCAGCAGTTACAACCCCGAACGACAGGGAAGCCAAGAGACCCAGTACTTC.

This clonotype appeared many times. This sequence joins TRBV30 and TRBJ1-2, with TRBD1 identical over 10 bases. Germline V CDR1 and CDR2: GTSNPN, SVGIG (reference sequence). The CDR3 consists of 14 residues. V lost 5 bases to trimming and J lost 5 bases; unmatched junction nucleotides: 8. CDR3 sequence reads: CAWAPGQGVYGYTF. The CDR3 bases are TGTGCCTGGGCCCCCGGACAGGGGGTTTATGGCTACACCTTC.

The rearrangement joins TRBV5-1 to TRBJ2-5; TRBD1 aligns across 9 bases. The germline V gene encodes CDR1 SGHRS and CDR2 YFSETQ. Trimming at V came to 4 bases and at J to 5 bases, leaving 12 bases not matched to a gene. The CDR3 is 16 amino acids. CDR3 in DNA: TGCGCCAGCAGCAGGGGATCACAGGGGGCCGGCGAGACCCAGTACTTC. As protein: CASSRGSQGAGETQYF.